This paragraph reports one T cell receptor (beta chain). This sample is drawn from a study of blood T cell repertoires in COVID-19. About the research overall: In each case, the material was cDNA or gDNA derived from T cells, B-cell-depleted T cells, or PBMCs.

Clones were read by immunoSEQ multiplex PCR, and TCRdb kept only the in-frame ones, dropping some. Of 220,000 or so clones listed, approximately 90% are singletons. Germline loops: CDR1 KGHSH, CDR2 LQKENI. Trimming cost V 3 bases and J 0 bases, with 15 bases left between them. The CDR3 spans 16 residues. This clonotype was sampled from a man aged 45 to 65 who had been exposed to COVID-19. The sample consisted of PBMCs or T cells enriched from blood (not recorded which). The rearrangement links TRBV18 to TRBJ2-7; tentatively, D is TRBD2 (6 bases). The CDR3 reads CASSPLDYTTSYEQYF. The CDR3 bases are TGTGCCAGCTCACCCTTGGACTATACGACCTCCTACGAGCAGTACTTC.